The next 22 T cell receptor beta chains were all read from a single sample in a study of cytomegalovirus exposure and HLA in healthy donors. PCR involved 60 Vbeta and 13 Jbeta primers. The assay was immunoSEQ multiplex PCR, and TCRdb's table has in-frame clones only and misses some. The table lists 100,000 to 150,000 clones, roughly 74% of them singletons. Sequencing used PBMCs. The receptor set was obtained from a woman in her 50s in good health and CMV-seropositive.

This clone occurred once. The CDR3 DNA sequence: TGTGCCAGTAGTATTACATCCACTACTAGCACAGATACGCAGTATTTT. As protein: CASSITSTTSTDTQYF. This chain joins TRBV19 and TRBJ2-3; D unresolved. V was cut by 3 bases and J by 0 bases, with 13 bases left in between. From germline, CDR1 is LNHDA and CDR2 SQIVND (reference sequence). The CDR3 has 16 residues. Full variable domain (remainder filled in from reference TRBV19 and TRBJ2-3): DGGITQSPKYLFRKEGQNVTLSCEQNLNHDAMYWYRQDPGQGLRLIYYSQIVNDFQKGDIAEGYSVSREKKESFPLTVTSAQKNPTAFYLCASSITSTTSTDTQYFGPGTRLTVL.

This clone turned up a few times. The CDR3 DNA sequence: TGCAGCGTTGGTGAGGACACCCTCTATGGCTACACCTTC. Translation gives CSVGEDTLYGYTF. J is TRBJ1-2 and V is TRBV29-1, with a tentative D call TRBD1 (5 bases). The CDR3 spans 13 residues. Germline V CDR1 and CDR2: SQVTM, ANQGSEA. With 4 bases removed from V and 4 bases from J, the gap between germline ends came to 13 bases.

The CDR3 sequence: CASSSGKPGNQPQHF. The DNA for the CDR3 is TGTGCCAGCAGTTCGGGGAAGCCGGGCAATCAGCCCCAGCATTTT. This chain uses TRBV6-1 with TRBJ1-5; D remains ambiguous. Per the germline V gene, CDR1 is MNHNS and CDR2 is SASEGT. The CDR3 is 15 amino acids. Trimming took off 5 bases at V and 2 bases at J, with 13 bases between the two ends.

A few counts support this clone. CDR3 nucleotides: TGCGCCAGCAGCGAAAATCGCTACGAGCAGTACTTC. It yields the protein CASSENRYEQYF. The chain combines TRBV10-1 with TRBJ2-5; D not certain. The closer fit of TRBJ2-7 to the DNA end suggests the J call may be wrong. The V gene's germline CDR1 is WNHNN and CDR2 SYGVQD (reference sequence). The CDR3 covers 12 residues.

This chain links TRBV9 with TRBJ2-2; TRBD1 matches 8 bases. Looked up from germline, CDR1 is SGDLS and CDR2 is YYNGEE. The CDR3 has 16 amino acids. The trim removed 0 bases at V and 5 bases at J, leaving 6 bases unmatched. The CDR3 DNA follows: TGTGCCAGCAGCGTAGTATCCGACAGGGGAACCGGGGAGCTGTTTTTT. Its translation: CASSVVSDRGTGELFF.

V usage is TRBV10-1 and J usage is TRBJ1-5, with D perhaps TRBD1 (5 bases). Germline-derived CDR1 and CDR2 are WNHNN and SYGVQD (reference sequence). V was cut by 4 bases and J by 7 bases, with 14 bases left in between. The CDR3 extends over 14 amino acids. CDR3: CASSADRSWQPQHF. The CDR3, as DNA: TGCGCCAGCAGTGCCGACAGAAGCTGGCAGCCCCAGCATTTT.

This clone was recorded a few times. V usage is TRBV6-5 and J usage is TRBJ2-1; D perhaps matches TRBD1 (6 bases). V dropped 6 bases and J dropped 11 bases, with 11 bases sitting between them. The V gene's germline CDR1 is MNHEY and CDR2 SVGAGI. This CDR3 spans 11 amino acids. CDR3 region: CASRSGTKQFF. The CDR3 DNA sequence: TGTGCCAGCAGGTCCGGGACAAAGCAGTTCTTC.

The chain combines TRBV19 with TRBJ2-2, with TRBD2 matching over 9 bases. CDR3 size: 18 residues. Germline trimming cut 6 bases from V and 2 bases from J; bases unmatched to any gene: 13. From germline, CDR1 is LNHDA and CDR2 SQIVND (reference sequence). The CDR3 protein is CASSPPRLAGANTGELFF. The CDR3 DNA reads as TGTGCCAGTAGCCCCCCCAGGTTAGCGGGGGCAAACACCGGGGAGCTGTTTTTT.

The rearrangement uses TRBV10-3 and TRBJ2-3; 7 positions agree with TRBD1. V lost 3 bases to trimming and J lost 8 bases; unmatched junction nucleotides: 11. CDR3 length: 15 amino acids. Germline values: CDR1 ENHRY, CDR2 SYGVKD. CDR3 DNA: TGTGCCATCAGTGAACAGGGGCCGGCGGCCGGTACGCAGTATTTT. Translating it yields CAISEQGPAAGTQYF.

The chain carries TRBV7-9 and TRBJ2-1, with D maybe TRBD1 (6 bases). The CDR3 runs 12 residues. Germline-derived CDR1 and CDR2 are SEHNR and FQNEAQ (reference sequence). V shed 4 bases and J shed 12 bases, with 13 bases lying between them. In DNA, the CDR3 is TGTGCCAGCAGCTCCTCGGACAGAGGGCAGTTCTTC. Its translation is CASSSSDRGQFF.

The CDR3 DNA is TGTGCCAGCAGTCCCGGACGGCCGGGAGAGCAGTACTTC. Residues: CASSPGRPGEQYF. The chain uses TRBV2 and TRBJ2-5; D possibly corresponds to TRBD2 (6 bases). V lost 5 bases and J lost 11, with 18 bases in between. The CDR3 is 13 amino acids. The germline V gene encodes CDR1 SNHLY and CDR2 FYNNEI. Looking up the rest from reference TRBV2 and TRBJ2-5 gives the full variable domain: EPEVTQTPSHQVTQMGQEVILRCVPISNHLYFYWYRQILGQKVEFLVSFYNNEISEKSEIFDDQFSVERPDGSNFTLKIRSTKLEDSAMYFCASSPGRPGEQYFGPGTRLLVL.

The rearrangement links TRBV11-3 to TRBJ2-3; tentatively, D is TRBD1 (5 bases). The CDR3 is 13 amino acids. The germline V gene has CDR1 SGHNT and CDR2 YENEEA. Trimming left V 2 bases short and J 4 bases short, with 7 bases between. CDR3 nucleotide sequence: TGTGCCAGCAGCTTAATCAGGGCAGATACGCAGTATTTT. Translated, it gives CASSLIRADTQYF.

J is TRBJ2-1 and V is TRBV7-9; the match to TRBD2 covers 7 bases. The CDR3 is 15 amino acids. Looked up from germline, CDR1 is SEHNR and CDR2 is FQNEAQ (reference sequence). Germline trimming cut 5 bases from V and 7 bases from J; bases unmatched to any gene: 11. The CDR3 region is CASSRGLGGRNEQFF. DNA for the CDR3: TGTGCCAGCAGCCGTGGGTTGGGCGGGAGAAATGAGCAGTTCTTC.

The J gene is TRBJ1-2, the V gene TRBV7-9; 7 positions match TRBD1. V lost 5 bases to trimming and J lost 4 bases; unmatched junction nucleotides: 4. This CDR3 comprises 13 residues. Germline CDR1 reads SEHNR; CDR2 reads FQNEAQ (reference sequence). CDR3 nucleotides: TGTGCCAGCAGCCCAGGGGGTGGCTATGGCTACACCTTC. Protein sequence: CASSPGGGYGYTF.

The V and J genes are TRBV27 and TRBJ2-1, with a tentative D call TRBD2 (6 bases). CDR3 size: 15 residues. V was trimmed by 6 bases and J by 10 bases, leaving 22 bases between them. CDR1 and CDR2 (germline): MNHEY, SMNVEV (reference sequence). DNA for the CDR3: TGTGCCAGCAGAATTGGGGACTCTACGTCCAGAGAGCAGTTCTTC. This encodes CASRIGDSTSREQFF.

DNA of the CDR3: TGTGCCAGCAGCCCCACGATCGGGGTCGGCAATCAGCCCCAGCATTTT. It specifies CASSPTIGVGNQPQHF. V gene TRBV11-2 combines with J gene TRBJ1-5, with D hard to call. This CDR3 has 16 residues. The germline CDR1 and CDR2 sequences are SGHAT and FQNNGV. V dropped 5 bases and J dropped 2 bases, with 16 bases sitting between them.

The rearrangement uses TRBV27 and TRBJ2-1, with 15 bases identical to TRBD2. The junction had 13 bases not matched to a gene; V was cut back by 8 bases and J by 5 bases. This CDR3 spans 18 amino acids. Germline V gene lookup returns CDR1 MNHEY and CDR2 SMNVEV (reference sequence). The CDR3 coding sequence is TGTGCCAGCGCCTCCGGGACTAGCGGGGGGCCCCCCAACAATGAGCAGTTCTTC. It codes for CASASGTSGGPPNNEQFF.

V is TRBV7-6 and J is TRBJ2-7; 8 bases agree with TRBD2. Germline V gene data show CDR1 as SGHVS and CDR2 as FNYEAQ. Trimming removed 1 base from V and 5 bases from J; junction bases left unmatched: 10. This CDR3 has 16 amino acids. DNA for the CDR3: TGTGCCAGCAGCTTAGGAGTAGCGGGGATTATCCACGAGCAGTACTTC. This gives the protein CASSLGVAGIIHEQYF.

The V call is TRBV14, the J call TRBJ1-6; 7 bases match TRBD1. Germline V CDR1 and CDR2: SGHDN, FVKESK. The V and J ends lost 5 bases and 6 bases, in that order; junction bases with no gene match: 7. The length of the CDR3 is 15 residues. The CDR3 is CASSGTAAPNSPLHF. CDR3 DNA: TGTGCCAGCAGCGGGACAGCGGCCCCTAATTCACCCCTCCACTTT.

The chain joins TRBV10-3 to TRBJ2-3, with 7 bases identical to TRBD1. V lost 6 bases to trimming and J lost 4 bases; unmatched junction nucleotides: 10. Germline CDR1 and CDR2: ENHRY and SYGVKD. This CDR3 has 15 residues. Written as DNA, the CDR3 is TGTGCCATCAGAAACGGACAGGTGGGCGCAGATACGCAGTATTTT. It codes for CAIRNGQVGADTQYF.

The V gene is TRBV5-1, the J gene TRBJ2-2; 12 nucleotides match TRBD2. J gave up 4 bases and V 4 bases, and 5 bases lay outside the gene matches. The CDR3 is 16 amino acids. Germline CDR1 is SGHRS and CDR2 is YFSETQ. CDR3 bases: TGCGCCAGCAGCGCCAAACTAGCGGGAGGCACCGGGGAGCTGTTTTTT. Protein: CASSAKLAGGTGELFF.

In its sample, this clone was seen a few times. This chain uses TRBV18 with TRBJ2-6; D gene uncertain. The CDR3 contains 14 residues. Deletions cut 2 bases from V and 8 bases from J, with 10 bases between. Germline lookup yields CDR1 KGHSH and CDR2 LQKENI. The CDR3 nucleotides are TGTGCCAGCTCACCAGCTCGAGGATCCAACGTCCTGACTTTC. This gives the protein CASSPARGSNVLTF.